This T cell receptor (beta chain) was captured by sequencing in a study of regulatory T cells in long-lasting Graves disease. In its sample, this clonotype was seen a few times. Documented time point: newly diagnosed GD, antithyroid drugs for less than 3 months. Generation of the TCR library employed RNA extracted from PBMCs. The germline V gene has CDR1 SQVTM and CDR2 ANQGSEA. There are 13 residues in the CDR3. J was trimmed by 5 bases and V by 4 bases; bases with no gene match: 7. Library construction for TCR beta used iRepertoire HTBI primers and Arm-PCR of CDR3 regions. MiXCR, run by TCRdb on the multiplex PCR reads, gives a single entry per CDR3 protein. The sample lists 680,000 or so distinct CDR3 sequences, 15% to 20% seen once, with 18% in the top ten. The sample was also linked to a second study, of T cells in Graves' hyperthyroidism and ophthalmopathy. That work states: Stable Graves' hyperthyroidism denoted no ophthalmopathy progression over 18 months.

The receptor's source is a woman aged 25 to 45 with Graves disease. Sequencing used peripheral blood mononuclear cells (PBMCs), obtained at new diagnosis, from a patient treated with antithyroid drugs. The genes are TRBV29-1 and TRBJ1-1, with 7 bases matching TRBD1. Here the CDR3 reads CSVGPQGGTEAFF. CDR3 nucleotide sequence: TGCAGCGTTGGTCCCCAGGGGGGGACTGAAGCTTTCTTT.